Listed below are T cell receptor beta chains from one sample, sequenced in a study of early T cells in non-severe SARS-CoV-2 infection. TCRdb analysed the 5' RACE reads with MiXCR anew, one entry per CDR3 protein. Found here are tens of thousands of distinct CDR3 sequences, about 5.3% of them singletons; the top ten hold about 11%. The sample comprised whole blood. These receptors came from an adult who was a healthcare worker with PCR-confirmed SARS-CoV-2 infection or an uninfected control (not recorded which). Each CDR3 is given with its conserved first and last residue. A D gene is named only where the DNA matches it firmly. Clone size, where shown, is once, few, many, or a class for clones that have expanded.

clone size | D gene | J gene | V gene | CDR3 DNA | CDR3 protein
many | TRBD1 | TRBJ2-2 | TRBV28 | TGTGCCAGCAGCCCGGGACAGCTTACCGGGGAGCTGTTTTTT | CASSPGQLTGELFF
many | TRBD1 | TRBJ1-6 | TRBV5-1 | TGCGCCAGCGGGGACAGGAGTAATTCACCCCTCCACTTT | CASGDRSNSPLHF
many | TRBD2 | TRBJ2-7 | TRBV20-1 | TGCAGTGCTAGGACTAGCGCCGACTACGAGCAGTACTTC | CSARTSADYEQYF
many | . | TRBJ2-2 | TRBV7-2 | TGTGCCAGCAGCTTAGGGATGGGCACCGGGGAGCTGTTTTTT | CASSLGMGTGELFF
many | TRBD2 | TRBJ2-3 | TRBV6-2/TRBV6-3 | TGTGCCAGCACCCTCCCGGGACTAGCGGGAGGTGGAGATACGCAGTATTTT | CASTLPGLAGGGDTQYF
. | . | TRBJ2-7 | TRBV20-1 | TGCAGTGCCCTCAGGCTAGCCCCCTACGAGCAGTACTTC | CSALRLAPYEQYF
many | TRBD1 | TRBJ1-3 | TRBV5-4 | TGTGCCAGCAGCTACGTAGGCAGGGGGAACACCATATATTTT | CASSYVGRGNTIYF
many | TRBD1 | TRBJ2-5 | TRBV24-1 | TGTGCCACCAGTGACGTCAGGGGGCAAGAGACCCAGTACTTC | CATSDVRGQETQYF
many | . | TRBJ1-4 | TRBV19 | TGTGCCAGTAGTACAGCAACTAATGAAAAACTGTTTTTT | CASSTATNEKLFF
many | TRBD1 | TRBJ2-1 | TRBV28 | TGTGCCAGCCGTATGGGGACAGGGGGCTACAATGAGCAGTTCTTC | CASRMGTGGYNEQFF
. | TRBD2 | TRBJ2-1 | TRBV7-2 | TGTGCCAGCAGCCCCAGGACTAGCGGGGGGCTATCCTACAATGAGCAGTTCTTC | CASSPRTSGGLSYNEQFF
many | . | TRBJ2-5 | TRBV15 | TGTGCCACCAGCAGAGAGACCTCCCCCAACAGCCGGGTTACCCAGTACTTC | CATSRETSPNSRVTQYF
many | . | TRBJ2-3 | TRBV20-1 | TGCAGTGCTAGAGCCCACGTCGGGGAGGCAGATACGCAGTATTTT | CSARAHVGEADTQYF
many | . | TRBJ2-1 | TRBV11-2 | TGTGCCAGCAGCTTAGTAGCCGGGGTTGGTGAGCAGTTCTTC | CASSLVAGVGEQFF
many | . | TRBJ1-5 | TRBV30 | TGTGCCTGGAGCACCCATAGCAATCAGCCCCAGCATTTT | CAWSTHSNQPQHF
many | TRBD1 | TRBJ2-1 | TRBV29-1 | TGCAGCGCCGGTCCGGGACAGGGTGTACACAATGAGCAGTTCTTC | CSAGPGQGVHNEQFF
many | TRBD1 | TRBJ2-5 | TRBV29-1 | TGCAGCGTCAATACAGGGGCGGGAGAGACCCAGTACTTC | CSVNTGAGETQYF
many | TRBD1 | TRBJ2-3 | TRBV11-2 | TGTGCCAGCAGCCTAACAATCGGACAGGGGATGATCGATACGCAGTATTTT | CASSLTIGQGMIDTQYF
few | . | TRBJ2-3 | TRBV5-1 | TGCGCCAGCAGCTTGCTGCCACAGTCACCCGATACGCAGTATTTT | CASSLLPQSPDTQYF
many | . | TRBJ2-7 | TRBV20-1 | TGCAGTGCCCAGCCTACCCACGAGCCTTACTACGAGCAGTACTTC | CSAQPTHEPYYEQYF
once | . | TRBJ2-1 | TRBV19 | TGTGCCAGTAGCATCCCCTGGGTACAGGAGCAGTTCTTC | CASSIPWVQEQFF
many | . | TRBJ1-4 | TRBV14 | TGTGCCAGCAGCCCAGCGGCCCTTGCAACTAATGAAAAACTGTTTTTT | CASSPAALATNEKLFF
many | . | TRBJ2-2 | TRBV29-1 | TGCAGCGTAAAGACAGGATTTGGACTAGTAGCCGGGGAGCTGTTTTTT | CSVKTGFGLVAGELFF
. | . | TRBJ1-6 | TRBV7-2 | TGTGCCAGCAGCTCGGAGGGTGCATATTCACCCCTCCACTTT | CASSSEGAYSPLHF
many | . | TRBJ2-2 | TRBV7-9 | TGTGCCAGCAGCTTAGAGATGGGAGACACCGGGGAGCTGTTTTTT | CASSLEMGDTGELFF
many | . | TRBJ1-1 | TRBV10-2 | TGCGCCACCACATTGGCGGTGAACACTGAAGCTTTCTTT | CATTLAVNTEAFF
many | TRBD1 | TRBJ2-1 | TRBV29-1 | TGCAGCGTTGGGCCTGGACAGGGTTGGGACAATGAGCAGTTCTTC | CSVGPGQGWDNEQFF
many | TRBD2 | TRBJ2-3 | TRBV29-1 | TGCAGCACTTCAAGCGGGAACGCAGATACGCAGTATTTT | CSTSSGNADTQYF
many | TRBD2 | TRBJ2-7 | TRBV4-3 | TGCGCCAGCAGCCAAGATCGTGGGACTAGCACTGGCGAGCAGTACTTC | CASSQDRGTSTGEQYF
many | . | TRBJ1-6 | TRBV12-3/TRBV12-4 | TGTGCCAGCACCATGGGGACGAAGTATAATTCACCCCTCCACTTT | CASTMGTKYNSPLHF
many | . | TRBJ2-1 | TRBV11-1 | TGTGCCAGCAGCCAAACTTGGGAGCAGTTCTTC | CASSQTWEQFF
few | . | TRBJ2-1 | TRBV9 | TGTGCCAGCAGCGTGGGACTCCAGCCCAATGAGCAGTTCTTC | CASSVGLQPNEQFF
medium-sized | . | TRBJ1-3 | TRBV29-1 | TGCAGCGAAATGAGGGGGGACGGAGGAAACACCATATATTTT | CSEMRGDGGNTIYF
few | . | TRBJ1-1 | TRBV20-1 | TGCAGTGCTAGAGAGCCGGGGGTCGTGTCTGAAGCTTTCTTT | CSAREPGVVSEAFF